This T cell receptor (beta chain) was retrieved from a study of cytomegalovirus exposure and HLA in healthy donors. About the study: The roughly 120 million unique TCR beta sequences, from roughly 170 million T cells, were found by an earlier analysis.

This clone was counted between two and nine times. Antigen unknown. The CDR3 is 15 amino acids. CDR1 and CDR2 from the germline V gene are SEHNR and FQNEAQ (reference sequence). Trimming removed 2 bases from V and 4 bases from J; junction bases left unmatched: 8. Researchers ran the PCR with 60 Vbeta and 13 Jbeta primers. Data came from immunoSEQ multiplex PCR; TCRdb stores just in-frame clones and leaves some out. The sample carries more than 95,000 clones, over 9% recorded once. Study-wide results and caveats: The study reported that TCR beta sequences accurately predicted HLA-A and HLA-B alleles in most subjects.

The origin of this receptor is a man aged 40-49 years in good health and CMV-seropositive. The chain recombines TRBV7-9 with TRBJ2-7; 7 positions match TRBD1. The sequenced sample consisted of PBMCs. The chain's CDR3 is CASSLNRDSPYEQYF. CDR3 nucleotide sequence: TGTGCCAGCAGCTTAAATCGGGACAGCCCTTACGAGCAGTACTTC.